A selection of T cell receptor beta chains follows, all from one sample in a study of T cells in Graves' hyperthyroidism and ophthalmopathy. TCRdb itself ran the multiplex PCR reads through MiXCR, one entry per CDR3 protein. The data show more than 450,000 distinct CDR3 sequences, with about 20% seen just once and about 45% held by the top ten. Sequencing was performed on blood. The receptor set was obtained from a middle-aged man with Graves' ophthalmopathy. Both conserved end residues are part of each CDR3. The D gene is left open where the match is weak. Clone size is stated in some rows and not others, as once, few, many or a class when expanded.

>17|TRBV20-1|TRBJ2-2|TRBD1|NA
TGCAGTGCTAGTCTGGGATCGGGACAGGGAAACACCGGGGAGCTGTTTTTT
CSASLGSGQGNTGELFF
>14|TRBV30|TRBJ1-1|TRBD1|many
TGTGCCTGGAGTGCGGGACAGGGGGCACGTAAAGCTTTCTTT
CAWSAGQGARKAFF
>13|TRBV30|TRBJ2-7|NA|NA
TGTGCCTGGAGCTCAGGTCAGATCTACGAGCAGTACTTC
CAWSSGQIYEQYF
>14|TRBV7-2|TRBJ2-3|NA|NA
TGTGCCAGCAGCCAAGATCTTGCTTCAGATACGCAGTATTTT
CASSQDLASDTQYF
>16|TRBV20-1|TRBJ2-3|TRBD2|many
TGCAGTGCTAGAGATCCCGGGACTAGCGGGTTTAATACGCAGTATTTT
CSARDPGTSGFNTQYF
>13|TRBV11-2|TRBJ2-4|TRBD2|few
TGTGCCAGCAGCTTAGAGGGGGGGGGCATTCAGTACTTC
CASSLEGGGIQYF
>11|TRBV30|TRBJ2-7|TRBD2|many
TGTGCCTGGGGGGACTACAGCGAGCAGTACTTC
CAWGDYSEQYF
>18|TRBV2|TRBJ2-3|TRBD2|many
TGTGCCAGCAGTGAAGTGGAGGGGCTAGCGGCTAGCACAGATACGCAGTATTTT
CASSEVEGLAASTDTQYF
>15|TRBV7-2|TRBJ2-1|NA|many
TGTGCCAGCAGCTTAGGGCCCCTGGGACTGGCTGAGCAGTTCTTC
CASSLGPLGLAEQFF
>15|TRBV7-9|TRBJ2-1|NA|few
TGTGCCAGCAGCTTAAGGGGTTACGATCCGAATGAGCAGTTCTTC
CASSLRGYDPNEQFF
>15|TRBV9|TRBJ2-3|TRBD1|few
TGTGCCAGCAGCGTACAGGGGGCGGTCACAGATACGCAGTATTTT
CASSVQGAVTDTQYF
>18|TRBV14|TRBJ2-2|NA|few
TGTGCCAGCAGCCAAGATCCCGAAGGGGCAGGAAACACCGGGGAGCTGTTTTTT
CASSQDPEGAGNTGELFF
>16|TRBV9|TRBJ1-3|TRBD1|few
TGTGCCAGCAGCGGAAGACAGGGGAACTCTGGAAACACCATATATTTT
CASSGRQGNSGNTIYF
>15|TRBV7-2|TRBJ2-6|NA|NA
TGTGCCAGCAGCCTAGCCCACTCTGGGGCCAACGTCCTGACTTTC
CASSLAHSGANVLTF
>14|TRBV19|TRBJ2-3|NA|many
TGTGCCAGTAGTCGGGATGGGGGCACAGATACGCAGTATTTT
CASSRDGGTDTQYF
>15|TRBV27|TRBJ2-2|TRBD1|NA
TGTGCCAACAGGGGCCGACAGGGGTCGAACGGGGAGCTGTTTTTT
CANRGRQGSNGELFF
>15|TRBV9|TRBJ1-6|TRBD1|NA
TGTGCCAGCAGCCCTACAGGGGGCGGGAATTCACCCCTCCACTTT
CASSPTGGGNSPLHF